This TCR beta chain was obtained from a study of blood T cell repertoires in COVID-19. Study-level information: Material from acute and convalescent COVID-19 was sourced from the United States, Italy and Spain.

In the original analysis: Reference gene primer amplification gave estimated nucleated cell counts. The assay was immunoSEQ multiplex PCR, and TCRdb's table has in-frame clones only and misses some. D and trimming come from the DNA, and the V and J calls and clone size come from that table. The sample has about 110,000 clones, about 85% seen once. This clone has just one count. The TCR was taken from a man aged 45 to 65 with acute or convalescent COVID-19. Sequenced sample: peripheral blood.

The CDR3 sequence is CASSTDGATNEKLFF. In nucleotides, the CDR3 is TGTGCCAGCAGCACTGATGGTGCAACTAATGAAAAACTGTTTTTT. V gene TRBV6-5 combines with J gene TRBJ1-4, with D uncertain. Germline V lookup: CDR1 MNHEY, CDR2 SVGAGI. This CDR3 contains 15 residues. V lost 6 bases and J lost 0, with 11 bases in between.